This TCR beta chain was captured by sequencing in a study of cytomegalovirus exposure and HLA in healthy donors. The PCR made use of 60 Vbeta and 13 Jbeta primers. TCRdb's table, derived via immunoSEQ multiplex PCR, lists solely in-frame clones and lacks some. Across approximately 45,000 clones, the top ten clones capture 2.1% of the sample. On this clone: Its antigen is as yet unknown.

General study points: The analysis excluded some indistinguishable V segments, including TRBV6-2 and TRBV6-3. Specific recognition of CMV antigens was confirmed in vitro for a few chains (all CMV-associated). Per published accounts, TCR beta sequences correctly predicted the HLA-A and HLA-B alleles of most subjects.

Germline assignment: CDR1 MDHEN and CDR2 SYDVKM. V lost 11 bases and J lost 2, with 12 bases in between. The CDR3 covers 12 residues. The chain joins TRBV28 to TRBJ1-2; D is undetermined. This TCR derives from a woman aged 40-49 years in good health and CMV-seronegative. Sequenced input: PBMCs. The DNA for the CDR3 is TGTGCCCTCCGGGAAGCAAACTATGGCTACACCTTC. Its protein is CALREANYGYTF.